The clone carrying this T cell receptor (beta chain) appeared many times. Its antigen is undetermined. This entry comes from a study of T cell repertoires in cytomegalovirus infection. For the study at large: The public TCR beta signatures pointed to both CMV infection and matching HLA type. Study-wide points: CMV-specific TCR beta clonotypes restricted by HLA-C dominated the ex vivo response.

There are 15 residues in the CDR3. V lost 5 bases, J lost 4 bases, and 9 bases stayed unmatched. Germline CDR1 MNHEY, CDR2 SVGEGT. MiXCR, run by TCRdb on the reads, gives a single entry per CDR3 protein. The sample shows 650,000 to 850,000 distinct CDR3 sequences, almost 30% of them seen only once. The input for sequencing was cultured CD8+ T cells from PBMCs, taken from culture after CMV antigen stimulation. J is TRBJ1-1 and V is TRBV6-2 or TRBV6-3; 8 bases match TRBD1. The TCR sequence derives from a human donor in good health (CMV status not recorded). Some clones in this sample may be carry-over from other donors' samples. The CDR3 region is CASSTRDRRVTEAFF. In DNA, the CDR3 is TGTGCCAGCAGTACAAGGGACAGGCGAGTCACTGAAGCTTTCTTT.